These T cell receptor beta chains were read from a single sample in a study of chemoradiotherapy in HPV16-positive cancers. Sequenced by immunoSEQ multiplex PCR; TCRdb stores in-frame clones only, minus some. The repertoire holds approximately 12,000 clones, with 65% as singletons. This material was obtained from a patient who underwent chemoradiotherapy. These receptors were obtained from a human donor with HPV-associated anogenital cancer. CDR3s include the opening cysteine and the closing phenylalanine or tryptophan. Each record gives: V gene, J gene, clone size, D gene, CDR3 DNA, CDR3 protein. D genes are given only for firm matches. Rows may omit the clone size; those that give it use once, few, many or a size class.

V gene: TRBV7-2
J gene: TRBJ1-1
clone size: few
D gene: NA
CDR3 DNA: TGTGCCAGCAGCCAGGCCGGGGTCTCGAGCACTGAAGCTTTCTTT
CDR3 protein: CASSQAGVSSTEAFF

V gene: TRBV10-3
J gene: TRBJ2-7
clone size: NA
D gene: NA
CDR3 DNA: TGTGCCATCAGTGAGTTAGACGAGCAGTACTTC
CDR3 protein: CAISELDEQYF

V gene: TRBV19
J gene: TRBJ1-5
clone size: few
D gene: NA
CDR3 DNA: TGTGCCAGTAGTAAGGGGGGCGGGCAGCCCCAGCATTTT
CDR3 protein: CASSKGGGQPQHF

V gene: TRBV7-9
J gene: TRBJ1-1
clone size: once
D gene: NA
CDR3 DNA: TGTGCCAGCAGCGTACAGAAGAACACTGAAGCTTTCTTT
CDR3 protein: CASSVQKNTEAFF

V gene: TRBV11-2
J gene: TRBJ2-1
clone size: NA
D gene: NA
CDR3 DNA: TGTGCCAGCAGCTTAGAACCCAGACCGGACAATGAGCAGTTCTTC
CDR3 protein: CASSLEPRPDNEQFF

V gene: TRBV5-1
J gene: TRBJ2-4
clone size: once
D gene: TRBD1
CDR3 DNA: TGCGCCAGCGCTCGGGACAGTAGCAAAAACATTCAGTACTTC
CDR3 protein: CASARDSSKNIQYF

V gene: TRBV5-4
J gene: TRBJ1-2
clone size: NA
D gene: NA
CDR3 DNA: TGTGCCAGCAGCCTGCAGGGCTCTGGTGGCTACACCTTC
CDR3 protein: CASSLQGSGGYTF

V gene: TRBV10-2
J gene: TRBJ1-1
clone size: NA
D gene: TRBD1
CDR3 DNA: TGCGCCAGCAGTGGTGGGACAGGGGGCACTGAAGCTTTCTTT
CDR3 protein: CASSGGTGGTEAFF

V gene: TRBV19
J gene: TRBJ1-2
clone size: NA
D gene: TRBD1
CDR3 DNA: TGTGCCAGTAGTATGACCTCCGGGACAGGGGGTCGTGGCTACACCTTC
CDR3 protein: CASSMTSGTGGRGYTF

V gene: TRBV7-3
J gene: TRBJ2-6
clone size: once
D gene: NA
CDR3 DNA: TGTGCCAGCAGCCGGGATGCAGGGAGAGGTGGGGCCAACGTCCTGACTTTC
CDR3 protein: CASSRDAGRGGANVLTF

V gene: TRBV27
J gene: TRBJ2-7
clone size: NA
D gene: TRBD1
CDR3 DNA: TGTGCCAGCAGTTTAACCGGGACAGCTCTCTACGAGCAGTACTTC
CDR3 protein: CASSLTGTALYEQYF

V gene: TRBV5-1
J gene: TRBJ2-3
clone size: NA
D gene: NA
CDR3 DNA: TGCGCCAGCAGCTTGACCGCCTTGGGAGATACGCAGTATTTT
CDR3 protein: CASSLTALGDTQYF

V gene: TRBV7-2
J gene: TRBJ1-2
clone size: NA
D gene: TRBD1
CDR3 DNA: TGTGCCAGCAGCTCCTGGGACAGGGGAAACTATGGCTACACCTTC
CDR3 protein: CASSSWDRGNYGYTF

V gene: TRBV7-9
J gene: TRBJ1-1
clone size: NA
D gene: NA
CDR3 DNA: TGTGCCAGCAGCTCCACAAGCCAGGGTGCTGAAGCTTTCTTT
CDR3 protein: CASSSTSQGAEAFF

V gene: TRBV28
J gene: TRBJ2-1
clone size: NA
D gene: NA
CDR3 DNA: TGTGCCAGCAGTCTTGATCTGAGCGGCGCCTACAATGAGCAGTTCTTC
CDR3 protein: CASSLDLSGAYNEQFF

V gene: TRBV28
J gene: TRBJ1-2
clone size: few
D gene: TRBD1
CDR3 DNA: TGTGCCAGCAGAAAGACAGGGTTCAACTATGGCTACACCTTC
CDR3 protein: CASRKTGFNYGYTF